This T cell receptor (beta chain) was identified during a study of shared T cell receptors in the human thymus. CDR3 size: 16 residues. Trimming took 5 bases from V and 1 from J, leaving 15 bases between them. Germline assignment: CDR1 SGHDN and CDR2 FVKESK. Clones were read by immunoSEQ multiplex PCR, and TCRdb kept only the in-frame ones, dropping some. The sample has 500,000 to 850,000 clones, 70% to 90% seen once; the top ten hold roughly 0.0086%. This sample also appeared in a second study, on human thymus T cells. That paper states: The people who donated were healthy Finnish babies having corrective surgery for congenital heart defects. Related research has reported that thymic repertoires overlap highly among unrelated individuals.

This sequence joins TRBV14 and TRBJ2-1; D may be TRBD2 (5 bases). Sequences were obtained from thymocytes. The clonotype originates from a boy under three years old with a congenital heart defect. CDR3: CASSFTRRRSYNEQFF. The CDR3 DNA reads TGTGCCAGCAGCTTTACGCGGAGGCGATCCTACAATGAGCAGTTCTTC.